The 24 T cell receptor beta chains below were found in one sample sequenced in a study of a mutant IDH1 vaccine in newly diagnosed glioma. Noted time point: week 11, during vaccination. Every vaccine dose comprised 300 ug of mutant IDH1 20-mer peptide plus topical imiquimod. Assay: immunoSEQ multiplex PCR; the TCRdb copy retains only in-frame clones and omits some. In the table there are 110,000 or so clones, almost 90% of which are singletons. The antigens these receptors bind are not known. The source material was PBMCs, sampled from a glioma patient whose treatment included an IDH1 peptide vaccine. The receptors shown here come from a woman in her 50s with glioma.

The V call is TRBV5-1, the J call TRBJ1-4; D ambiguous. Germline CDR1 reads SGHRS; CDR2 reads YFSETQ. Trimming took 2 bases from V and 1 from J, leaving 9 bases between them. The CDR3 consists of 15 residues. CDR3 residues: CASSFSRLTNEKLFF. In DNA, the CDR3 is TGCGCCAGCAGCTTTTCCCGGTTAACTAATGAAAAACTGTTTTTT. The full variable domain, its missing parts supplied by reference TRBV5-1 and TRBJ1-4, is KAGVTQTPRYLIKTRGQQVTLSCSPISGHRSVSWYQQTPGQGLQFLFEYFSETQRNKGNFPGRFSGRQFSNSRSEMNVSTLELGDSALYLCASSFSRLTNEKLFFGSGTQLSVL.

In DNA, the CDR3 is TGCGCCAGCAGCTTCAGGGTTAACTATGGCTACACCTTC. Amino acids: CASSFRVNYGYTF. The chain joins TRBV5-1 to TRBJ1-2; tentatively, D is TRBD1 (5 bases). Germline V lookup: CDR1 SGHRS, CDR2 YFSETQ. This CDR3 has 13 residues. V was shortened by 2 bases and J by 1 base, with 6 bases between the two germline ends.

The rearrangement links TRBV30 to TRBJ2-1, with TRBD2 identical over 11 bases. The V and J ends lost 5 bases and 4 bases, in that order; junction bases with no gene match: 4. Looked up from germline, CDR1 is GTSNPN and CDR2 is SVGIG (reference sequence). The length of the CDR3 is 14 residues. DNA for the CDR3: TGTGCCTGGTCCGGGACTAGCGGTTACAATGAGCAGTTCTTC. It codes for CAWSGTSGYNEQFF.

This rearrangement joins TRBV28 to TRBJ1-4; D is undetermined. Looked up from germline, CDR1 is MDHEN and CDR2 is SYDVKM. Trimming removed 9 bases at V and 0 bases at J, with 8 bases between. The CDR3 extends over 13 amino acids. The CDR3 reads CASIRATNEKLFF. The CDR3 bases are TGTGCCAGTATCCGCGCAACTAATGAAAAACTGTTTTTT.

V is TRBV27 and J is TRBJ1-1; 7 bases match TRBD1. Germline V lookup: CDR1 MNHEY, CDR2 SMNVEV (reference sequence). The CDR3 totals 15 residues. The V gene end was trimmed by 4 bases and the J gene end by 1 base; junction bases not matched to a gene: 6. The CDR3 sequence is CASSSRQGTNTEAFF. The DNA of the CDR3 is TGTGCCAGCAGTTCCCGACAGGGAACGAACACTGAAGCTTTCTTT.

This chain joins TRBV9 and TRBJ1-5; TRBD1 matches at 8 bases. This CDR3 contains 20 residues. The V and J ends lost 1 base and 7 bases, in that order; junction bases with no gene match: 22. The V gene's germline CDR1 is SGDLS and CDR2 YYNGEE. DNA for the CDR3: TGTGCCAGCAGCGTATTTATACTCCTCAAATTCGACAGGGGATCACAGCCCCAGCATTTT. Translation: CASSVFILLKFDRGSQPQHF. Complete variable domain (other parts from reference TRBV9 and TRBJ1-5): DSGVTQTPKHLITATGQRVTLRCSPRSGDLSVYWYQQSLDQGLQFLIQYYNGEERAKGNILERFSAQQFPDLHSELNLSSLELGDSALYFCASSVFILLKFDRGSQPQHFGDGTRLSIL.

The J gene is TRBJ2-7, the V gene TRBV11-2; D remains unclear. V shed 5 bases and J shed 5 bases, with 7 bases lying between them. The germline V gene has CDR1 SGHAT and CDR2 FQNNGV. The CDR3 is made up of 11 amino acids. The CDR3 here is CASSRRDEQYF. CDR3 nucleotide sequence: TGTGCCAGCAGCCGCCGGGACGAGCAGTACTTC. The full variable domain, its missing parts supplied by reference TRBV11-2 and TRBJ2-7, is EAGVAQSPRYKIIEKRQSVAFWCNPISGHATLYWYQQILGQGPKLLIQFQNNGVVDDSQLPKDRFSAERLKGVDSTLKIQPAKLEDSAVYLCASSRRDEQYFGPGTRLTVT.

The V gene is TRBV5-1, the J gene TRBJ1-4; D is undetermined. The CDR3 is 14 amino acids. V was cut by 3 bases and J by 0 bases, with 6 bases left in between. Germline V CDR1 and CDR2: SGHRS, YFSETQ. CDR3 nucleotide sequence: TGCGCCAGCAGCTCCCTCTCAACTAATGAAAAACTGTTTTTT. Its protein product is CASSSLSTNEKLFF.

The chain employs TRBV19 and TRBJ2-2, with no clear D. V shed 3 bases and J shed 4 bases, with 9 bases lying between them. CDR1 is LNHDA and CDR2 is SQIVND in the germline V gene (reference sequence). This CDR3 contains 14 residues. CDR3 coding DNA: TGTGCCAGTAGTATCATGGAAGGCACCGGGGAGCTGTTTTTT. This codes for CASSIMEGTGELFF.

The chain links TRBV29-1 to TRBJ1-1; TRBD1 agrees at 9 bases. Per the germline V gene, CDR1 is SQVTM and CDR2 is ANQGSEA. J gave up 3 bases and V 6 bases, and 8 bases lay outside the gene matches. This CDR3 has 14 residues. CDR3 amino acids: CSVGRQGVHTEAFF. CDR3 sequence (DNA): TGCAGCGTCGGACGACAGGGGGTACACACTGAAGCTTTCTTT.

V usage is TRBV7-2 and J usage is TRBJ2-7; 16 nucleotides agree with TRBD2. The V and J ends lost 8 bases and 9 bases, in that order; junction bases with no gene match: 7. CDR3 length: 14 amino acids. Germline-derived CDR1 and CDR2 are SGHTA and FQGNSA. The CDR3 region is CASSGLAGGPGQYF. The CDR3 DNA reads TGTGCCAGCTCGGGACTAGCGGGAGGGCCAGGGCAGTACTTC.

Concerning this clone itself: Distinct nucleotide sequences in the sample also encode this CDR3. The V and J genes are TRBV30 and TRBJ2-7; D might be TRBD1 (6 bases). This CDR3 has 13 residues. CDR1 is GTSNPN and CDR2 is SVGIG in the germline V gene (reference sequence). V lost 0 bases to trimming and J lost 7 bases, with 13 bases between them. The chain's CDR3 is CAWSVGVTGEQYF. CDR3 in DNA: TGTGCCTGGAGTGTAGGAGTGACAGGAGAGCAGTACTTC.

The CDR3 nucleotides read TGTGCCAGCAGCTTCCGCGCGGGAGTAGTCTACAATGAGCAGTTCTTC. This encodes CASSFRAGVVYNEQFF. The V gene is TRBV7-9, the J gene TRBJ2-1; 7 bases align to TRBD2. CDR1 SEHNR and CDR2 FQNEAQ come from the germline V gene (reference sequence). CDR3 length equals 16 residues. The V gene end was trimmed by 3 bases and the J gene end by 3 bases; junction bases not matched to a gene: 8.

The rearrangement joins TRBV27 to TRBJ2-3, with 9 positions matching TRBD1. The CDR3 consists of 14 residues. V lost 4 bases to trimming and J lost 6 bases; unmatched junction nucleotides: 5. Germline loops: CDR1 MNHEY, CDR2 SMNVEV (reference sequence). The CDR3 coding sequence is TGTGCCAGCAGTTACCCGGGACAGGGCGATACGCAGTATTTT. This translates into CASSYPGQGDTQYF.

The rearrangement links TRBV21-1 to TRBJ1-6; the table's TRBD1 call for D was not verified on the DNA. TRBV21-1 is termed a pseudogene. The CDR3 runs to 18 residues. This CDR3 reads CASSPNQPWDRDNSPLHF. The DNA of the CDR3 is TGTGCCAGCAGCCCAAACCAACCTTGGGACAGAGATAATTCACCCCTCCACTTT.

The chain employs TRBV5-1 and TRBJ2-1; 7 nucleotides align to TRBD1. Germline CDR1 is SGHRS and CDR2 is YFSETQ. After removal of 2 bases from V and 4 bases from J, the junction contained 0 bases not matched to a gene. CDR3 length: 13 residues. The CDR3 reads CASSLQGYNEQFF. CDR3 in DNA: TGCGCCAGCAGCTTACAGGGGTACAATGAGCAGTTCTTC.

This clone turned up a few times. The genes are TRBV29-1 and TRBJ1-1, with D possibly being TRBD1 (5 bases). Deletions cut 8 bases from V and 0 bases from J, with 13 bases between. The CDR3 is made up of 13 amino acids. Germline V gene data show CDR1 as SQVTM and CDR2 as ANQGSEA. The DNA of the CDR3 is TGCAGCTCCGAGGGGCAGATGAACACTGAAGCTTTCTTT. Its protein product is CSSEGQMNTEAFF.

In its sample, this clone was seen once. The rearrangement uses TRBV27 and TRBJ1-5, with TRBD1 matching over 10 bases. Germline lookup yields CDR1 MNHEY and CDR2 SMNVEV (reference sequence). The CDR3 spans 15 residues. V gave up 5 bases and J gave up 2 bases; unmatched junction bases: 3. The CDR3 loop is CASSLGTGGNQPQHF. DNA of the CDR3: TGTGCCAGCAGTCTAGGGACAGGGGGCAATCAGCCCCAGCATTTT.

The chain is built from TRBV28 and TRBJ1-2; 9 nucleotides match TRBD1. The CDR3 is made up of 14 amino acids. Germline V gene sequence: CDR1 MDHEN, CDR2 SYDVKM. V lost 2 bases to trimming and J lost 10 bases; unmatched junction nucleotides: 8. CDR3 in amino acids: CASSLARTGDDYTF. The DNA of the CDR3 is TGTGCCAGCAGTTTAGCGCGGACAGGGGACGACTACACCTTC.

V and J are TRBV19 and TRBJ1-1, with TRBD1 as a possible D gene (6 bases). CDR1 is LNHDA and CDR2 is SQIVND in the germline V gene (reference sequence). The CDR3 has 15 residues. Trimming took 0 bases from V and 4 from J, leaving 12 bases between them. CDR3 amino acids: CASSIDPGAGTEAFF. In DNA form, the CDR3 reads TGTGCCAGTAGTATAGACCCGGGGGCAGGCACTGAAGCTTTCTTT.

This clone was detected once. CDR3: CASSESGRVGTEAFF. CDR3 nucleotide sequence: TGCGCCAGCAGTGAGTCGGGAAGGGTCGGAACTGAAGCTTTCTTT. The rearrangement uses TRBV10-1 and TRBJ1-1; D is unclear. The CDR3 covers 15 residues. Germline CDR1 WNHNN, CDR2 SYGVQD (reference sequence). Trimming pared 0 bases from V and 5 bases from J, leaving 13 bases between.

The rearrangement joins TRBV6-1 to TRBJ1-4, with 7 bases lining up with TRBD1. Germline CDR1 is MNHNS and CDR2 is SASEGT. The CDR3 loop spans 15 amino acids. V shed 6 bases and J 4 bases; nucleotides not matched to a gene: 8. The CDR3, as DNA: TGTGCCAGCAGCCAGGGACAGAGCTTTAATGAAAAACTGTTTTTT. It codes for CASSQGQSFNEKLFF.

The chain links TRBV19 to TRBJ2-7; D is possibly TRBD2 (5 bases). V was cut by 5 bases and J by 0 bases, with 14 bases left in between. Germline V gene lookup returns CDR1 LNHDA and CDR2 SQIVND (reference sequence). This CDR3 is 15 amino acids long. The CDR3 DNA reads as TGTGCCAGTAGTCTGACCTCGGGATCCTCCTACGAGCAGTACTTC. Amino acids: CASSLTSGSSYEQYF.

V usage is TRBV4-1 and J usage is TRBJ1-5, with D tentatively TRBD1 (6 bases). Trimming shortened V by 4 bases and J by 4 bases, and 14 bases separated the two germline ends. The CDR3 covers 15 residues. CDR1 MGHRA and CDR2 YSYEKL come from the germline V gene. The CDR3 sequence is CASSPMDSLNQPQHF. The CDR3 DNA is TGCGCCAGCAGCCCAATGGACAGCCTTAATCAGCCCCAGCATTTT.